Following are 23 T cell receptor beta chains from one sample sequenced in a study of blood T cell repertoires in COVID-19. Some clones are missing from TCRdb's copy, which holds only in-frame ones; the method was immunoSEQ multiplex PCR. The sample has 35,000 or so clones, around 90% seen once. The specimen was peripheral blood. These receptors were collected from a human donor in a cohort sampled during active COVID-19.

The chain links TRBV6-2 or TRBV6-3 to TRBJ1-5, with 7 bases that match TRBD1. The germline V gene encodes CDR1 MNHEY and CDR2 SVGEGT. CDR3 length equals 15 residues. V shed 4 bases and J 6 bases; nucleotides not matched to a gene: 9. The CDR3: CASSSIGQEGQPQHF. CDR3 nucleotide sequence: TGTGCCAGCAGTTCCATTGGACAGGAGGGTCAGCCCCAGCATTTT.

The rearrangement uses TRBV7-9 and TRBJ2-1, with 11 positions matching TRBD2. V was clipped by 5 bases and J by 1 base; unmatched bases: 4. CDR3 length: 16 residues. Germline V gives CDR1 SEHNR, CDR2 FQNEAQ (reference sequence). CDR3: CASSPGTSGSYNEQFF. In DNA, the CDR3 is TGTGCCAGCAGCCCTGGGACTAGCGGTTCCTACAATGAGCAGTTCTTC.

Sample share makes this clone medium-sized (0.01 to 0.1%). The rearrangement joins TRBV6-1 to TRBJ2-7; tentative D call: TRBD1 (5 bases). The CDR3 is 16 amino acids. Germline CDR1 reads MNHNS; CDR2 reads SASEGT. V lost 3 bases to trimming and J lost 7 bases, with 22 bases between them. The CDR3 region has the DNA TGTGCCAGCAGTGACCCTGACAGATTAACCCCTCGGGAGCAGTACTTC. Its translation: CASSDPDRLTPREQYF.

The rearrangement joins TRBV19 to TRBJ2-7, with 9 nucleotides matching TRBD1. V shed 7 bases, J shed 6 bases, and the junction held 7 bases outside the gene matches. Germline CDR1 reads LNHDA; CDR2 reads SQIVND (reference sequence). The CDR3 spans 13 residues. The CDR3 DNA reads TGTGCCAGTACCGGGACAGGGTTCGGCGAGCAGTACTTC. Protein sequence: CASTGTGFGEQYF.

The J gene is TRBJ1-1, the V gene TRBV5-1; TRBD1 is a possible D gene (6 bases). Trimming shortened V by 0 bases and J by 2 bases, and 8 bases separated the two germline ends. The germline CDR1 and CDR2 sequences are SGHRS and YFSETQ. The CDR3 extends over 14 amino acids. CDR3 in DNA: TGCGCCAGCAGCTTGGACAGGGTAAACACTGAAGCTTTCTTT. Protein sequence: CASSLDRVNTEAFF.

The chain is built from TRBV6-2 or TRBV6-3 and TRBJ2-7, with D maybe TRBD2 (6 bases). Trimming removed 0 bases from V and 8 bases from J, with 14 bases in between. Germline CDR1 MNHEY, CDR2 SVGEGT. The CDR3 is 14 residues long. Written as DNA, the CDR3 is TGTGCCAGCAGTTACTCTGCGGGAAGAAGTAAGCAGTACTTC. This translates into CASSYSAGRSKQYF.

The genes are TRBV7-9 and TRBJ2-6, with TRBD1 identical over 7 bases. J gave up 0 bases and V 0 bases, and 5 bases lay outside the gene matches. CDR1 and CDR2 from the germline V gene are SEHNR and FQNEAQ (reference sequence). The CDR3 covers 18 residues. CDR3 region: CASSLAGGGTSGANVLTF. CDR3 sequence (DNA): TGTGCCAGCAGCTTAGCAGGGGGCGGAACCTCTGGGGCCAACGTCCTGACTTTC.

The chain carries TRBV5-1 and TRBJ2-7; TRBD2 matches 7 bases. Germline values: CDR1 SGHRS, CDR2 YFSETQ. The CDR3 is 15 amino acids. The J segment lost 3 bases and the V segment lost 1 base, leaving 7 bases of the junction unmatched. This CDR3 reads CASSLWAGALYEQYF. CDR3 bases: TGCGCCAGCAGCTTGTGGGCGGGAGCTCTCTACGAGCAGTACTTC.

V and J are TRBV7-2 and TRBJ2-7, with D tentatively TRBD1 (6 bases). CDR1 and CDR2 (germline): SGHTA, FQGNSA. CDR3 size: 14 residues. With 3 bases removed from V and 3 bases from J, the gap between germline ends came to 12 bases. The chain's CDR3 is CASSFLGTNYEQYF. The CDR3 nucleotides are TGTGCCAGCAGCTTTCTTGGGACAAACTACGAGCAGTACTTC.

This chain links TRBV10-3 with TRBJ2-2; D is possibly TRBD1 (6 bases). The CDR3 has 13 residues. Germline CDR1 ENHRY, CDR2 SYGVKD. V was pared by 4 bases and J by 4 bases, with 7 bases between. CDR3 nucleotides: TGTGCCATCAGTGGGACAGCCACCGGGGAGCTGTTTTTT. As protein: CAISGTATGELFF.

The rearrangement joins TRBV30 to TRBJ2-7; 8 bases are a match to TRBD2. J lost 2 bases, V lost 0 bases, and 9 bases had no gene match. CDR3 length equals 16 residues. The V gene's germline CDR1 is GTSNPN and CDR2 SVGIG (reference sequence). The DNA of the CDR3 is TGTGCCTGGAGTGTAAGAGCGGGACTAGGGGCCTACGAGCAGTACTTC. Translating gives CAWSVRAGLGAYEQYF.

CDR3: CASSLGQGSEKLFF. CDR3 DNA: TGTGCCAGCAGCCTTGGACAGGGGAGTGAAAAACTGTTTTTT. This chain links TRBV7-9 with TRBJ1-4; 9 bases line up with TRBD1. This CDR3 is built from 14 residues. Germline CDR1 and CDR2: SEHNR and FQNEAQ (reference sequence). After removal of 5 bases from V and 7 bases from J, the junction contained 5 bases not matched to a gene.

V is TRBV30 and J is TRBJ2-7; 10 bases agree with TRBD1. The CDR3 spans 15 residues. Germline V CDR1 and CDR2: GTSNPN, SVGIG (reference sequence). V lost 3 bases and J lost 5; bases outside the gene matches: 10. CDR3 region: CAWSPGTGATDEQYF. CDR3 nucleotide sequence: TGTGCCTGGAGCCCAGGGACAGGGGCAACGGACGAGCAGTACTTC. Full variable domain (rest looked up from reference TRBV30 and TRBJ2-7): SQTIHQWPATLVQPVGSPLSLECTVEGTSNPNLYWYRQAAGRGLQLLFYSVGIGQISSEVPQNLSASRPQDRQFILSSKKLLLSDSGFYLCAWSPGTGATDEQYFGPGTRLTVT.

This clone was detected once. The chain has TRBV5-1 and TRBJ2-3, with D possibly matching TRBD2 (6 bases). Germline-derived CDR1 and CDR2 are SGHRS and YFSETQ. The V and J ends lost 0 bases and 1 base respectively, with 12 bases between them. The CDR3 runs to 16 residues. The CDR3, as DNA: TGCGCCAGCAGCTTGGCCTGGCGGGGTGGCACAGATACGCAGTATTTT. It is translated as CASSLAWRGGTDTQYF.

The chain recombines TRBV6-5 with TRBJ2-7; 10 nucleotides match TRBD1. This CDR3 comprises 15 residues. Unmatched junction bases numbered 5, after V lost 2 bases and J lost 4 bases. Per germline, CDR1 MNHEY and CDR2 SVGAGI. The CDR3 DNA sequence: TGTGCCAGCAGTTACAAGCCGGGACAGGGGTACGAGCAGTACTTC. Residues: CASSYKPGQGYEQYF.

The gene calls are TRBV3-1 (or the pseudogene TRBV3-2) and TRBJ1-1, with D possibly TRBD1 on 5 matching bases. The germline CDR1 and CDR2 sequences are LGHDT and YNNKEL (reference sequence). V was trimmed by 6 bases and J by 0 bases, leaving 17 bases between them. The CDR3 has 16 residues. The CDR3: CASRTQGSGMNTEAFF. CDR3 sequence (DNA): TGTGCCAGCAGAACTCAGGGAAGCGGGATGAACACTGAAGCTTTCTTT.

The genes are TRBV9 and TRBJ2-3; the D is unclear. Trimming stripped 0 bases from V and 4 bases from J, with 6 bases between. This CDR3 has 13 residues. Germline V gene lookup returns CDR1 SGDLS and CDR2 YYNGEE. As DNA, the CDR3 is TGTGCCAGCAGCGTAGGGAGAGCAGATACGCAGTATTTT. The encoded protein is CASSVGRADTQYF.

The rearrangement joins TRBV6-5 to TRBJ1-1; 7 bases line up with TRBD1. The CDR3 spans 13 residues. Germline-derived CDR1 and CDR2 are MNHEY and SVGAGI. Trimming cost V 10 bases and J 1 base; bases outside gene matches: 6. The CDR3 nucleotides are TGTGCCACGCACAGGGGAAGGAACACTGAAGCTTTCTTT. It translates to CATHRGRNTEAFF.

The chain links TRBV14 to TRBJ1-4; D gene unclear. Trimming took 6 bases from V and 4 from J, leaving 6 bases between them. CDR1 is SGHDN, CDR2 FVKESK, per germline. This CDR3 spans 12 amino acids. The CDR3 is CASRRFNEKLFF. The DNA of the CDR3 is TGTGCCAGCAGGCGGTTTAATGAAAAACTGTTTTTT.

The CDR3 region is CASSTLDTGMGNQPQHF. DNA of the CDR3: TGTGCCAGCAGCACCCTGGACACAGGGATGGGCAATCAGCCCCAGCATTTT. The chain uses TRBV9 and TRBJ1-5; weak D call: TRBD1 (6 bases). The V gene lost 4 bases and the J gene lost 2 bases, with 19 bases spanning the gap. This CDR3 contains 17 residues. The germline V gene encodes CDR1 SGDLS and CDR2 YYNGEE.

The chain combines TRBV2 with TRBJ2-5; D is ambiguous. Germline V gene data show CDR1 as SNHLY and CDR2 as FYNNEI. V was cut by 7 bases and J by 5 bases, with 11 bases left in between. The CDR3 contains 12 residues. In nucleotides, the CDR3 is TGTGCCAGCAAAGACTCTCCGGAGACCCAGTACTTC. Translating gives CASKDSPETQYF.

This chain joins TRBV28 and TRBJ2-5, with 12 bases that match TRBD2. J lost 4 bases, V lost 3 bases, and 18 bases had no gene match. The CDR3 totals 20 residues. Germline CDR1 reads MDHEN; CDR2 reads SYDVKM. The CDR3 spells CASSFTPLASGRAPRETQYF. The CDR3 bases are TGTGCCAGCAGTTTCACCCCCTTGGCTAGCGGGAGGGCACCTCGAGAGACCCAGTACTTC.

This chain connects TRBV4-3 to TRBJ2-7; 9 bases are a match to TRBD2. V lost 2 bases to trimming and J lost 4 bases; unmatched junction nucleotides: 9. The CDR3 consists of 16 residues. The germline V gene has CDR1 LGHNA and CDR2 YSLEER. The CDR3 here is CASSQTFPSGMYEQYF. CDR3 bases: TGCGCCAGCAGCCAAACATTCCCTAGCGGGATGTACGAGCAGTACTTC.